This is a list of T cell receptor beta chains from one sample in a study of blood T cell repertoires in COVID-19. This table comes from immunoSEQ multiplex PCR, and its TCRdb copy is limited to in-frame clones, with some not included. The sample has about 210,000 clones, about four fifths seen once. Source material: peripheral blood. All receptors derive from a middle-aged woman with acute or convalescent COVID-19. Each CDR3 is given with its conserved first and last residue. D genes are given only for firm matches. A clone size is listed for some rows: how often the clone was seen (once, few, many), or a class if it is expanded.

j_call v_call d_call clone_size cdr3_nt cdr3_aa
TRBJ2-7 TRBV5-1 TRBD1 NA TGCGCCAGCAGCTCTGGACAGGTAGAGTACTTC CASSSGQVEYF
TRBJ1-2 TRBV4-3 NA NA TGCGCCAGCAGCCAAGATGGTCGAGGAGGGGTTTATGGCTACACCTTC CASSQDGRGGVYGYTF
TRBJ1-2 TRBV7-9 TRBD1 many TGTGCCAGCAGCGAGGGGACAGGGGGTCTCGGTGGCTACACCTTC CASSEGTGGLGGYTF
TRBJ2-2 TRBV5-1 NA NA TGCGCCAGCAGCTCCACCAGGGGCCCGGACACCGGGGAGCTGTTTTTT CASSSTRGPDTGELFF
TRBJ2-1 TRBV10-3 NA once TGTGCCATCAGTGAACTTGATGTCTCGCGGTATGAGCAGTTCTTC CAISELDVSRYEQFF
TRBJ1-5 TRBV6-5 TRBD1 NA TGTGCCAGCGGCCCGACAGGGCATAACAATCAGCCCCAGCATTTT CASGPTGHNNQPQHF
TRBJ2-7 TRBV29-1 NA NA TGCAGCTGGTCTGGGGGGATCGGGTACGAGCAGTACTTC CSWSGGIGYEQYF
TRBJ1-5 TRBV10-2 NA NA TGCGCCAGCAGTGACCCCAGGGAAGATCATCAGCCCCAGCATTTT CASSDPREDHQPQHF
TRBJ1-6 TRBV19 NA NA TGTGCCAGGGACAGACTCCGTTTATCACCCCTCCACTTT CARDRLRLSPLHF
TRBJ2-3 TRBV7-2 TRBD2 NA TGTGCCAGCAGCTTCAAAGCGGGAGTAAGCACAGATACGCAGTATTTT CASSFKAGVSTDTQYF
TRBJ2-5 TRBV6-1 TRBD2 NA TGTGCCAGCAGTGAAGGTAGCGGGAATCTCCAAGAGACCCAGTACTTC CASSEGSGNLQETQYF
TRBJ2-7 TRBV7-8 TRBD2 few TGTGCCAGCAGCTTAAAAGCGGGAGGGGTCTACGAGCAGTACTTC CASSLKAGGVYEQYF